The entry below describes one T cell receptor beta chain. The data derive from a study of blood T cell repertoires in COVID-19. Study details: PBMCs, B-cell-depleted T cells, or T cells provided the cDNA or gDNA that made up the material.

In the study's own analysis: Estimates of nucleated cell counts were drawn from the amplification of reference gene primers. Only in-frame clones appear in the TCRdb table, and some are missing; sequencing was by immunoSEQ multiplex PCR. V and J calls and clone size come straight from that table; D and trimming were deduced from the DNA. The sample contains more than 140,000 clones, 70% to 85% of which appear only once. CDR1 is ENHRY and CDR2 is SYGVKD in the germline V gene. The CDR3 spans 17 residues. V dropped 3 bases and J dropped 0; count of bases not matched to a gene: 8. The sequenced sample consisted of peripheral blood. This chain joins TRBV10-3 and TRBJ1-5, with 7 positions matching TRBD1. The sequence came from a woman aged 50 to 65 in a cohort sampled during active or convalescent COVID-19. The CDR3 sequence is CAISEGTATHSNQPQHF. CDR3 bases: TGTGCCATCAGTGAAGGGACAGCCACCCATAGCAATCAGCCCCAGCATTTT.